This T cell receptor (beta chain) was captured by sequencing in a study of T cells after yellow fever vaccination. Whole-study context: Any fraction with a low cell number was prepared using SMART-Seq v4 Ultra Low Input.

Study findings and constraints: After the booster, 96% of CD4 and 88% of CD8 primary-response clones were re-detected.

Of note for this clonotype: The antigen is undetermined.

One entry per CDR3 protein, called by TCRdb with MiXCR from the 5' RACE reads. The table includes about 210,000 distinct CDR3 sequences, 5.5% to 8.5% detected once. There are 14 residues in the CDR3. V lost 6 bases and J lost 6, with 15 bases in between. CDR1 LNHDA and CDR2 SQIVND come from the germline V gene (reference sequence). This receptor was taken from a man aged 25-40 years who received the YFV17D yellow fever vaccine. The sample in question was CD4+ T cells sorted from PBMCs, obtained on the day of the yellow fever booster vaccination. V is TRBV19 and J is TRBJ2-1; D may be TRBD2 (6 bases). CDR3 amino acids: CASSPSGSSNEQFF. DNA for the CDR3: TGTGCCAGTAGCCCCAGCGGGTCCAGCAATGAGCAGTTCTTC.